The clone carrying this T cell receptor (beta chain) was picked up one time. The record originates from a study of blood T cell repertoires in COVID-19. Clones were sequenced by immunoSEQ multiplex PCR, and TCRdb holds only the in-frame ones, with some missing. The sample contains around 80,000 clones, roughly 80% of which appear only once. Sample: peripheral blood. The TCR was taken from a human donor in a cohort sampled during active COVID-19.

The CDR3 loop reads CASSRTGNGGYEKLFF. In DNA form, the CDR3 reads TGTGCCAGCAGCCGGACAGGGAATGGGGGTTATGAAAAACTGTTTTTT. The chain uses TRBV5-5 and TRBJ1-4; 8 positions agree with TRBD1. Germline-derived CDR1 and CDR2 are SGHKS and YYEKEE (reference sequence). The junction had 11 bases not matched to a gene; V was cut back by 4 bases and J by 6 bases. The CDR3 covers 16 residues.